This TCR beta chain appears in the sequencing data of a study of shared clonotypes between healthy human individuals. Study-wide results and caveats: About 5.2% was the fraction of naive CD4 clonotypes found shared across several donors.

Clones were sequenced by immunoSEQ multiplex PCR, and TCRdb holds only the in-frame ones, with some missing. Of over 1.5 million clones listed, nearly 99% are singletons. In germline, CDR1 is SGHRS, CDR2 YFSETQ. The CDR3 is 15 amino acids. The junction had 6 bases not matched to a gene; V was cut back by 1 base and J by 2 bases. In the case of this clone: Its target is unknown.

J is TRBJ2-7 and V is TRBV5-1, with 7 bases matching TRBD1. Sequencing was carried out using naive CD4+ T cells sorted from blood. Indicated subset: CD45RA+ positively selected. The receptor comes from a man aged 25 to 40 in good health. CDR3 DNA sequence: TGCGCCAGCAGCTTGACACCGGGACAGACCTACGAGCAGTACTTC. Amino acids: CASSLTPGQTYEQYF.